These 27 T cell receptor beta chains were all obtained from the same sample, sequenced in a study of cytomegalovirus exposure and HLA in healthy donors. TCRdb's table, derived via immunoSEQ multiplex PCR, lists solely in-frame clones and lacks some. Here the sample spans some 250,000 clones, 90% being singletons. Material: PBMCs. These receptors all stem from a woman aged 18 to 35 in good health and CMV-seronegative.

The chain joins TRBV2 to TRBJ2-7; D call uncertain. The V gene's germline CDR1 is SNHLY and CDR2 FYNNEI. The V end was cut by 4 bases, the J end by 6 bases, with 13 bases between. CDR3 size: 13 residues. CDR3 loop: CASSAFVAREQYV. CDR3 nucleotides: TGTGCCAGCAGTGCCTTCGTAGCCCGCGAGCAGTACGTC.

The chain recombines TRBV19 with TRBJ1-1; D is unclear. The CDR3 is 12 residues long. V was pared by 4 bases and J by 3 bases, with 6 bases between. Germline V CDR1 and CDR2: LNHDA, SQIVND (reference sequence). In nucleotides, the CDR3 is TGTGCCAGTAGTACCCTATACACTGAAGCTTTCTTT. It encodes CASSTLYTEAFF.

The chain recombines TRBV28 with TRBJ2-7; TRBD1 aligns across 10 bases. Trimming removed 5 bases from V and 1 base from J; junction bases left unmatched: 2. CDR1 is MDHEN and CDR2 is SYDVKM in the germline V gene. This CDR3 has 14 amino acids. The CDR3 loop reads CASSPGQGSYEQYF. Here the CDR3 DNA reads TGTGCCAGCAGTCCGGGACAGGGGTCCTACGAGCAGTACTTC.

The rearrangement joins TRBV6-5 to TRBJ2-7; 12 nucleotides agree with TRBD1. CDR1 and CDR2 (germline): MNHEY, SVGAGI. The CDR3 runs 12 residues. The CDR3 protein is CATGTGGQEQYF. The CDR3 DNA reads as TGTGCTACCGGGACAGGGGGCCAGGAACAGTACTTC.

The J gene is TRBJ2-1, the V gene TRBV7-9; no reliable D call. V was shortened by 5 bases and J by 7 bases, with 9 bases between the two germline ends. CDR3 length: 12 amino acids. Germline-derived CDR1 and CDR2 are SEHNR and FQNEAQ (reference sequence). This chain's CDR3 is CASSLDGNEQFF. DNA of the CDR3: TGTGCCAGCAGCCTCGACGGGAATGAGCAGTTCTTC. Using reference TRBV7-9 and TRBJ2-1 for the parts outside the CDR3, the full variable domain is DTGVSQNPRHKITKRGQNVTFRCDPISEHNRLYWYRQTLGQGPEFLTYFQNEAQLEKSRLLSDRFSAERPKGSFSTLEIQRTEQGDSAMYLCASSLDGNEQFFGPGTRLTVL.

This chain uses TRBV5-1 with TRBJ2-3, with D possibly matching TRBD2 (5 bases). Deletions cut 4 bases from V and 6 bases from J, with 27 bases between. The length of the CDR3 is 18 residues. The germline V gene encodes CDR1 SGHRS and CDR2 YFSETQ. CDR3 protein: CASSQARNAGPGRDTQYF. CDR3 DNA sequence: TGCGCCAGCAGCCAGGCTCGAAATGCGGGTCCCGGTAGGGATACGCAGTATTTT.

The genes are TRBV5-4 and TRBJ2-1, with 7 bases identical to TRBD2. Germline CDR1 SGHNT, CDR2 YYREEE (reference sequence). The CDR3 is 14 amino acids. The ends lost 0 bases at V and 8 bases at J; junction bases unmatched: 5. This CDR3 is CASSLAWAGDEQFF. The CDR3 nucleotides are TGTGCCAGCAGCTTGGCCTGGGCGGGGGATGAGCAGTTCTTC.

This sequence joins TRBV28 and TRBJ2-7, with D possibly TRBD1 on 6 matching bases. Trimming pared 4 bases from V and 2 bases from J, leaving 6 bases between. The CDR3 has 12 amino acids. Germline V lookup: CDR1 MDHEN, CDR2 SYDVKM. As DNA, the CDR3 is TGTGCCAGCAGTTGGGACACCTACGAGCAGTACTTC. This encodes CASSWDTYEQYF.

This clone has a single count. This chain connects TRBV5-1 to TRBJ2-1, with 9 bases fitting TRBD2. Germline CDR1 SGHRS, CDR2 YFSETQ. V shed 6 bases and J 3 bases; nucleotides not matched to a gene: 4. The CDR3 is made up of 14 amino acids. The CDR3 region is CASTAGGHYNEQFF. Written as DNA, the CDR3 is TGCGCCAGCACTGCGGGGGGGCACTACAATGAGCAGTTCTTC.

This clone was observed once. The V gene is TRBV7-9, the J gene TRBJ1-2; the match to TRBD1 covers 11 bases. This CDR3 has 17 amino acids. Looked up from germline, CDR1 is SEHNR and CDR2 is FQNEAQ (reference sequence). Losses at the gene ends were 5 bases for V and 0 bases for J; bases not matched to a gene: 8. The CDR3 loop reads CASSVRTGGTANYGYTF. The CDR3, as DNA: TGTGCCAGCAGCGTCAGGACAGGGGGCACCGCTAACTATGGCTACACCTTC. The full variable domain, completed using reference TRBV7-9 and TRBJ1-2, is DTGVSQNPRHKITKRGQNVTFRCDPISEHNRLYWYRQTLGQGPEFLTYFQNEAQLEKSRLLSDRFSAERPKGSFSTLEIQRTEQGDSAMYLCASSVRTGGTANYGYTFGSGTRLTVV.

The chain uses TRBV5-6 and TRBJ1-2; 7 positions match TRBD1. This CDR3 has 15 amino acids. In germline, CDR1 is SGHDT, CDR2 YYEEEE. Trimming took 4 bases from V and 1 from J; bases not matched to a gene: 7. CDR3 residues: CASSADRARNYGYTF. The CDR3 DNA reads as TGTGCCAGCAGCGCTGACAGGGCTCGTAACTATGGCTACACCTTC.

The genes are TRBV5-1 and TRBJ1-1; D is unclear. The CDR3 covers 13 residues. V was trimmed by 3 bases and J by 2 bases, leaving 8 bases between them. CDR1 is SGHRS and CDR2 is YFSETQ in the germline V gene. CDR3 DNA: TGCGCCAGCAGCTCTGAGACAAACACTGAAGCTTTCTTT. Translation gives CASSSETNTEAFF.

The rearrangement uses TRBV6-6 and TRBJ1-6, with TRBD1 identical over 7 bases. J lost 10 bases, V lost 2 bases, and 2 bases had no gene match. The CDR3 totals 13 residues. CDR1 and CDR2 from the germline V gene are MNHNY and SVGAGI (reference sequence). DNA for the CDR3: TGTGCCAGCAGTTACCGGGACAGCTCACCCCTCCACTTT. Encoded protein: CASSYRDSSPLHF.

This clone was picked up one time. The rearrangement links TRBV6-6 to TRBJ1-3; TRBD1 matches at 7 bases. Germline V gene data show CDR1 as MNHNY and CDR2 as SVGAGI (reference sequence). The CDR3 is made up of 15 amino acids. Trimming at V came to 6 bases and at J to 3 bases, leaving 8 bases not matched to a gene. The CDR3 sequence is CASSQQTGFGNTIYF. The DNA of the CDR3 is TGTGCCAGCAGCCAACAGACAGGGTTTGGAAACACCATATATTTT.

The chain employs TRBV28 and TRBJ2-7; TRBD1 is a possible D gene (6 bases). The CDR3 runs to 15 residues. The ends were cut back, 1 base at V and 6 bases at J, with 16 bases in the middle. Germline lookup yields CDR1 MDHEN and CDR2 SYDVKM. CDR3 sequence: CASSLSEGVKSEQYF. Written as DNA, the CDR3 is TGTGCCAGCAGTTTATCTGAGGGGGTCAAGTCCGAGCAGTACTTC.

The chain carries TRBV2 and TRBJ1-1; a possible D gene is TRBD1 (5 bases). The V gene lost 7 bases and the J gene lost 0 bases, with 12 bases spanning the gap. Germline lookup yields CDR1 SNHLY and CDR2 FYNNEI. The CDR3 has 14 residues. CDR3 protein: CASMEGRLNTEAFF. For the CDR3, the DNA is TGTGCCAGCATGGAGGGACGGTTGAACACTGAAGCTTTCTTT.

This clone occurred once. V is TRBV11-2 and J is TRBJ1-1, with D perhaps TRBD1 (5 bases). V gave up 6 bases and J gave up 4 bases, with 15 bases separating them. The CDR3 contains 14 residues. The germline V gene has CDR1 SGHAT and CDR2 FQNNGV. The CDR3 reads CASRRLRGPTEAFF. DNA of the CDR3: TGTGCCAGCAGGAGATTGCGGGGCCCCACTGAAGCTTTCTTT. Full variable domain (remainder filled in from reference TRBV11-2 and TRBJ1-1): EAGVAQSPRYKIIEKRQSVAFWCNPISGHATLYWYQQILGQGPKLLIQFQNNGVVDDSQLPKDRFSAERLKGVDSTLKIQPAKLEDSAVYLCASRRLRGPTEAFFGQGTRLTVV.

The rearrangement links TRBV7-2 to TRBJ1-5; perhaps TRBD1 as D (5 bases). Trimming took off 4 bases at V and 0 bases at J, with 7 bases between the two ends. The CDR3 spans 14 residues. CDR1 is SGHTA and CDR2 is FQGNSA in the germline V gene. CDR3 nucleotides: TGTGCCAGCAGCTCGACAGATAGCAATCAGCCCCAGCATTTT. Its translation: CASSSTDSNQPQHF. Combining the CDR3 with reference TRBV7-2 and TRBJ1-5 gives the whole variable domain GAGVSQSPSNKVTEKGKDVELRCDPISGHTALYWYRQSLGQGLEFLIYFQGNSAPDKSGLPSDRFSAERTGGSVSTLTIQRTQQEDSAVYLCASSSTDSNQPQHFGDGTRLSIL.

The chain combines TRBV10-3 with TRBJ1-5; tentatively, D is TRBD1 (6 bases). The V and J ends lost 3 bases and 4 bases respectively, with 19 bases between them. CDR1 and CDR2 (germline): ENHRY, SYGVKD. CDR3 size: 17 residues. CDR3 loop: CAISDLQEGVSNQPQHF. The CDR3 nucleotides read TGTGCCATCAGTGACCTACAAGAGGGGGTTTCAAATCAGCCCCAGCATTTT.

J is TRBJ2-2 and V is TRBV5-6; D remains unclear. The CDR3 runs 11 residues. V lost 0 bases, J lost 8 bases, and 2 bases lay in between. The germline gives CDR1 SGHDT, CDR2 YYEEEE. Here the CDR3 reads CASSLAGELFF. CDR3 DNA sequence: TGTGCCAGCAGCTTGGCTGGGGAGCTGTTTTTT.

This chain joins TRBV7-9 and TRBJ2-3; TRBD2 aligns across 10 bases. Germline V lookup: CDR1 SEHNR, CDR2 FQNEAQ (reference sequence). V lost 5 bases to trimming and J lost 2 bases; unmatched junction nucleotides: 4. This CDR3 spans 15 amino acids. This CDR3 is CASSPGLADTDTQYF. CDR3 DNA: TGTGCCAGCAGCCCCGGACTAGCGGACACAGATACGCAGTATTTT.

The J gene is TRBJ2-5, the V gene TRBV14; 13 nucleotides match TRBD2. Per the germline V gene, CDR1 is SGHDN and CDR2 is FVKESK. J lost 0 bases, V lost 5 bases, and 12 bases had no gene match. The CDR3 loop spans 19 amino acids. The CDR3: CASSGMTSGGPTYQETQYF. The CDR3 DNA is TGTGCCAGCAGCGGAATGACTAGCGGGGGGCCTACATACCAAGAGACCCAGTACTTC. Using reference TRBV14 and TRBJ2-5 for the parts outside the CDR3, the full variable domain is EAGVTQFPSHSVIEKGQTVTLRCDPISGHDNLYWYRRVMGKEIKFLLHFVKESKQDESGMPNNRFLAERTGGTYSTLKVQPAELEDSGVYFCASSGMTSGGPTYQETQYFGPGTRLLVL.

V and J are TRBV10-3 and TRBJ1-1; D is ambiguous. The CDR3 runs to 12 residues. The V end was cut by 3 bases, the J end by 2 bases, with 4 bases between. The germline gives CDR1 ENHRY, CDR2 SYGVKD. CDR3 nucleotides: TGTGCCATCAGTGAACAAAACACTGAAGCTTTCTTT. Protein sequence: CAISEQNTEAFF.

The sample holds one count of this clone. The chain joins TRBV5-1 to TRBJ1-4; tentative D call: TRBD1 (5 bases). Germline-derived CDR1 and CDR2 are SGHRS and YFSETQ. This CDR3 comprises 13 residues. V was cut by 5 bases and J by 5 bases, with 10 bases left in between. As DNA, the CDR3 is TGCGCCAGCAGTTTACAGGAGAATGAAAAACTGTTTTTT. Translation gives CASSLQENEKLFF.

V is TRBV5-1 and J is TRBJ2-1; TRBD2 agrees at 7 bases. The CDR3 totals 15 residues. Trimming cost V 0 bases and J 6 bases; bases outside gene matches: 6. Germline CDR1 reads SGHRS; CDR2 reads YFSETQ. CDR3 in DNA: TGCGCCAGCAGCTTGGCGGGGGGTCGTTTCAATGAGCAGTTCTTC. This codes for CASSLAGGRFNEQFF.

The V gene is TRBV28, the J gene TRBJ2-5; 8 nucleotides match TRBD1. Germline-derived CDR1 and CDR2 are MDHEN and SYDVKM. V gave up 4 bases and J gave up 9 bases; unmatched junction bases: 7. The CDR3 contains 13 residues. CDR3 DNA sequence: TGTGCCAGCAGTTGGACAGGGCCTGGGGCCCAGTACTTC. Translating gives CASSWTGPGAQYF.

The chain joins TRBV10-1 to TRBJ2-3; 8 positions agree with TRBD2. The V gene's germline CDR1 is WNHNN and CDR2 SYGVQD (reference sequence). This CDR3 has 17 residues. V lost 0 bases and J lost 4; bases outside the gene matches: 9. DNA for the CDR3: TGCGCCAGCAGTGAGTCGATATCGGGGGGGGAATCAGATACGCAGTATTTT. This sequence encodes CASSESISGGESDTQYF.